This T cell receptor beta chain came from a study of CD8 T cells in ankylosing spondylitis. CDR3 length equals 13 residues. The ends were cut back, 4 bases at V and 7 bases at J, with 13 bases in the middle. Using its own MiXCR run on the 5' RACE reads, TCRdb lists one record per CDR3 protein. The data show around 210,000 distinct CDR3 sequences, roughly 8.2% seen once. The rearrangement joins TRBV12-3 or TRBV12-4 to TRBJ1-2, with D maybe TRBD1 (5 bases). The sample was blood, either unsorted or a sorted T cell fraction (not recorded which). The source of this sequence is a female donor with ankylosing spondylitis or in good health (not recorded which). CDR3 in amino acids: CASSSGPVFGYTF. The CDR3 region has the DNA TGTGCCAGCAGTTCGGGACCGGTCTTTGGCTACACCTTC.